This T cell receptor (beta chain) was profiled in a study of beta chain features in type 1 diabetes. There are a few counts of this clone. Its specificity is unknown. Findings of the study overall: A moderate, significant TCRB CDR3 shortening appeared in type 1 diabetes across four CD4+ subsets. A closer apparent resemblance between naive, central memory and Treg TCRB repertoires was seen in patients than in healthy donors.

Investigators reverse transcribed all isolated RNA, so they sequenced expressed TCRB transcripts. Profiling relied on immunoSEQ multiplex PCR, and the TCRdb table lists in-frame clones only, not all of them. The table records 500,000 to 650,000 clones, roughly 12% of them present only once. CDR1 SGDLS and CDR2 YYNGEE come from the germline V gene. The CDR3 contains 16 residues. The ends were cut back, 4 bases at V and 4 bases at J, with 17 bases in the middle. V gene TRBV9 combines with J gene TRBJ2-2, with a weak D call TRBD1 (6 bases). The origin of this receptor is a man aged 25 to 40 with type 1 diabetes. The source material was naive CD4+ T cells from blood. This chain's CDR3 is CASSLFGSRGTGELFF. The DNA for the CDR3 is TGTGCCAGCAGCCTATTCGGGTCCAGGGGCACCGGGGAGCTGTTTTTT.